Below are 11 T cell receptor beta chains sequenced from a single sample in a study of OX40 agonist ivuxolimab in advanced cancers. Using immunoSEQ multiplex PCR, the repertoire was profiled, and TCRdb retains in-frame clones only, with some absent. The data hold tens of thousands of clones, with 80% to 95% observed a single time. The specimen was CD4+ or CD8+ T cells sorted from blood, collected in a trial of the OX40 agonist ivuxolimab. The receptors here all came from an adult with an advanced solid tumor such as melanoma, head and neck, liver or kidney cancer.

V and J are TRBV10-3 and TRBJ1-1; maybe TRBD1 (5 bases). The CDR3 spans 14 residues. Germline CDR1 reads ENHRY; CDR2 reads SYGVKD. Trimming took 4 bases from V and 3 from J, leaving 12 bases between them. The CDR3 nucleotides are TGTGCCATCAGTGGCCAGGGAGTGGACACTGAAGCTTTCTTT. As protein: CAISGQGVDTEAFF.

This chain joins TRBV18 and TRBJ1-2; maybe TRBD1 (5 bases). Per the germline V gene, CDR1 is KGHSH and CDR2 is LQKENI. CDR3 length: 13 residues. V shed 4 bases and J shed 8 bases, with 14 bases lying between them. CDR3 bases: TGTGCCAGCTCACAGGGGACGGCGCGAGGCTACACCTTC. Translated, it gives CASSQGTARGYTF.

The chain couples TRBV6-1 to TRBJ2-7; D gene ambiguous. The CDR3 consists of 11 residues. The V gene lost 7 bases and the J gene lost 3 bases, with 7 bases spanning the gap. Per germline, CDR1 MNHNS and CDR2 SASEGT. This CDR3 reads CASNSHYEQYF. In DNA form, the CDR3 reads TGTGCCAGCAATTCCCACTACGAGCAGTACTTC.

V gene TRBV12-5 combines with J gene TRBJ1-1, with D possibly being TRBD1 (5 bases). With 2 bases removed from V and 6 bases from J, the gap between germline ends came to 13 bases. The CDR3 totals 14 residues. Per germline, CDR1 LGHNT and CDR2 FRNRAP. DNA of the CDR3: TGTGCTAGTGGTTTGTGGCAGGGCCACGCTGAAGCTTTCTTT. It is translated as CASGLWQGHAEAFF.

Comment on this clone: This same CDR3 is encoded by further DNA sequences in the sample. The rearrangement links TRBV18 to TRBJ1-5; perhaps TRBD1 as D (6 bases). Per the germline V gene, CDR1 is KGHSH and CDR2 is LQKENI. V lost 3 bases and J lost 4, with 10 bases in between. The CDR3 totals 14 residues. This CDR3 reads CASSPGQSNQPQHF. DNA of the CDR3: TGTGCCAGCTCACCCGGACAGAGTAATCAGCCCCAGCATTTT.

J is TRBJ1-2 and V is TRBV4-1; TRBD1 aligns across 10 bases. The CDR3 length is 15 residues. The germline CDR1 and CDR2 sequences are MGHRA and YSYEKL. V gave up 1 base and J gave up 4 bases; unmatched junction bases: 3. In DNA, the CDR3 is TGCGCCAGCAGCCAAGGGGACAGGGGAATCTATGGCTACACCTTC. Translation: CASSQGDRGIYGYTF.

This rearrangement joins TRBV5-4 to TRBJ2-2; 8 positions agree with TRBD1. CDR1 and CDR2 (germline): SGHNT, YYREEE (reference sequence). V gave up 5 bases and J gave up 4 bases; unmatched junction bases: 10. This CDR3 spans 16 amino acids. CDR3: CASRSTRGQVTGELFF. CDR3 DNA sequence: TGTGCCAGCAGGTCGACCAGGGGGCAGGTCACCGGGGAGCTGTTTTTT.

The chain links TRBV4-2 to TRBJ2-7; 8 bases agree with TRBD2. From germline, CDR1 is LGHNA and CDR2 YNFKEQ. Trimming took 0 bases from V and 6 from J; bases not matched to a gene: 7. CDR3 length equals 15 residues. Written as DNA, the CDR3 is TGTGCCAGCAGCCAAGAAGGTGGACTAGCTGCCGAGCAGTACTTC. This encodes CASSQEGGLAAEQYF.

This clone turned up a few times. The CDR3 reads CASSKDSTDQPQHF. The CDR3 coding sequence is TGCGCCAGCAGTAAAGACAGTACTGATCAGCCCCAGCATTTT. V is TRBV10-1 and J is TRBJ1-5; D might be TRBD1 (5 bases). Germline CDR1 is WNHNN and CDR2 is SYGVQD (reference sequence). The CDR3 contains 14 residues. Between the trimmed V and J ends, which lost 5 bases and 5 bases, there was a span of 13 bases.

The V call is TRBV19, the J call TRBJ2-3, with a tentative D call TRBD2 (6 bases). Trimming shortened V by 8 bases and J by 2 bases, and 17 bases separated the two germline ends. Germline-derived CDR1 and CDR2 are LNHDA and SQIVND (reference sequence). The CDR3 sequence is 15 residues long. As DNA, the CDR3 is TGTGCCAGTTCCCCGACACTAGCTTTCACAGATACGCAGTATTTT. Its translation: CASSPTLAFTDTQYF.

J is TRBJ2-3 and V is TRBV18; 10 bases align to TRBD2. After removal of 10 bases from V and 3 bases from J, the junction contained 4 bases not matched to a gene. CDR3 length: 13 residues. Germline values: CDR1 KGHSH, CDR2 LQKENI. The chain's CDR3 is CATSSGSTDTQYF. The CDR3, as DNA: TGTGCCACCTCTAGCGGGAGTACAGATACGCAGTATTTT.